This TCR beta chain was recovered during a study of blood T cell repertoires in COVID-19. Generated by immunoSEQ multiplex PCR, the TCRdb table keeps only in-frame clones and is missing some. The sample shows 150,000 to 200,000 clones, roughly 88% of them seen only once. Germline V lookup: CDR1 SGHRS, CDR2 YFSETQ. The CDR3 consists of 14 residues. V was pared by 1 base and J by 0 bases, with 4 bases between. The chain carries TRBV5-1 and TRBJ1-4; D remains ambiguous. The source material was PBMCs or T cells enriched from blood (not recorded which). The TCR originated in a man between 65 and 85 years old who had been exposed to COVID-19. CDR3 residues: CASSLTATNEKLFF. In nucleotides, the CDR3 is TGCGCCAGCAGCTTGACTGCAACTAATGAAAAACTGTTTTTT.